The clone carrying this T cell receptor beta chain was seen a few times. Its antigen is unidentified. The data originate from a study of early T cells in non-severe SARS-CoV-2 infection. The wider study: The chains were unpaired, and the sequenced material was bulk RNA from unsorted whole blood. Study-wide points: Sequences matched to VDJdb favored anti-spike CD8 responses, while private and CD4 specificities were missed.

Unique molecular identifiers were added to individual cDNA molecules. TCRdb recomputed calls from the 5' RACE reads with MiXCR, one row per CDR3 protein. The repertoire holds approximately 81,000 distinct CDR3 sequences, with around 15% as singletons. This sequence originates from an adult who was a healthcare worker with PCR-confirmed SARS-CoV-2 infection or an uninfected control (not recorded which). Sequencing used whole blood.

Written as DNA, the CDR3 is TGCGCCAGCAGCTTGGATGATACGCAGTATTTT. This codes for CASSLDDTQYF. The V gene is TRBV5-1, the J gene TRBJ2-3; no clear D gene. The CDR3 spans 11 residues. Trimming left V 0 bases short and J 6 bases short, with 2 bases between. Germline CDR1 and CDR2: SGHRS and YFSETQ.